Listed below are T cell receptor beta chains from one sample, sequenced in a study of blood T cell repertoires in COVID-19. The table came from immunoSEQ multiplex PCR; TCRdb's copy has only in-frame clones and leaves some out. The table lists more than 200,000 clones, approximately 83% of them singletons. Sequencing was carried out using peripheral blood. These receptors were collected from a woman between 35 and 50 years old with active or convalescent COVID-19. Both conserved end residues are part of each CDR3. The order of the fields is clone size, J gene, D gene, CDR3 length, V gene, CDR3 DNA, CDR3 protein. A D gene is named only where the DNA matches it firmly. A clone size is listed for some rows: how often the clone was seen (once, few, many), or a class if it is expanded.

clone_size: -; j_call: TRBJ1-5; d_call: -; cdr3_length: 14; v_call: TRBV7-2; cdr3_nt: TGTGCCAGCAGCTTTGCAGGGGTCGGCCAGCCCCAGCATTTT; cdr3_aa: CASSFAGVGQPQHF
clone_size: -; j_call: TRBJ2-3; d_call: -; cdr3_length: 15; v_call: TRBV10-3; cdr3_nt: TGTGCCATCAGTGTCGGGGACACTAGCACAGATACGCAGTATTTT; cdr3_aa: CAISVGDTSTDTQYF
clone_size: -; j_call: TRBJ2-1; d_call: -; cdr3_length: 14; v_call: TRBV11-2; cdr3_nt: TGTGCCAGCGTTCGGGAACTCCTACGGAGTGAGCAGTTCTTC; cdr3_aa: CASVRELLRSEQFF
clone_size: -; j_call: TRBJ2-1; d_call: TRBD2; cdr3_length: 19; v_call: TRBV3-1/TRBV3-2; cdr3_nt: TGTGCCAGCAGCCAAGTCCCCGGGCTAGCGGGGGCCACCTACAATGAGCAGTTCTTC; cdr3_aa: CASSQVPGLAGATYNEQFF
clone_size: -; j_call: TRBJ2-1; d_call: TRBD2; cdr3_length: 16; v_call: TRBV5-4; cdr3_nt: TGTGCCAGCAGGGATCTAGCGGGAGGGGGTATGAATGAGCAGTTCTTC; cdr3_aa: CASRDLAGGGMNEQFF
clone_size: -; j_call: TRBJ2-3; d_call: -; cdr3_length: 14; v_call: TRBV5-1; cdr3_nt: TGCGCCAGCAGCCCGGAGGTGGTAACAGATACGCAGTATTTT; cdr3_aa: CASSPEVVTDTQYF
clone_size: -; j_call: TRBJ1-1; d_call: -; cdr3_length: 13; v_call: TRBV5-4; cdr3_nt: TGTGCCAGCAGCGAGACAGTTAACACTGAAGCTTTCTTT; cdr3_aa: CASSETVNTEAFF
clone_size: -; j_call: TRBJ1-3; d_call: -; cdr3_length: 18; v_call: TRBV4-2; cdr3_nt: TGTGCCAGCAGCCAAGAGGGGCCCCACCAATACTCTGGAAACACCATATATTTT; cdr3_aa: CASSQEGPHQYSGNTIYF
clone_size: -; j_call: TRBJ2-2; d_call: -; cdr3_length: 13; v_call: TRBV28; cdr3_nt: TGTGCCAGCAGTCTGTCTAACACCGGGGAGCTGTTTTTT; cdr3_aa: CASSLSNTGELFF
clone_size: once; j_call: TRBJ2-7; d_call: -; cdr3_length: 13; v_call: TRBV2; cdr3_nt: TGTGCCAGCTCCCGGGGATTCTCCTACGAGCAGTACTTC; cdr3_aa: CASSRGFSYEQYF
clone_size: -; j_call: TRBJ2-1; d_call: -; cdr3_length: 13; v_call: TRBV13; cdr3_nt: TGTGCCAGCAGCTTAGATGGCAGGGATGAGCAGTTCTTC; cdr3_aa: CASSLDGRDEQFF
clone_size: -; j_call: TRBJ1-5; d_call: -; cdr3_length: 16; v_call: TRBV5-1; cdr3_nt: TGCGCCAGCAGCTTGGGGCCAGGCTATAGCAATCAGCCCCAGCATTTT; cdr3_aa: CASSLGPGYSNQPQHF
clone_size: -; j_call: TRBJ2-7; d_call: -; cdr3_length: 12; v_call: TRBV30; cdr3_nt: TGTGCCTGCCACAGGGATCCCTACGAGCAGTACTTC; cdr3_aa: CACHRDPYEQYF
clone_size: -; j_call: TRBJ1-2; d_call: -; cdr3_length: 18; v_call: TRBV6-1; cdr3_nt: TGTGCCAGCAGTGAAGCTGAGGGCTCAGGGGCTGGCCGTGGAAGCTACACCTTC; cdr3_aa: CASSEAEGSGAGRGSYTF
clone_size: -; j_call: TRBJ1-5; d_call: TRBD1; cdr3_length: 15; v_call: TRBV6-5; cdr3_nt: TGTGCCAGCACCACGACAGGGTTTAGCAATCAGCCCCAGCATTTT; cdr3_aa: CASTTTGFSNQPQHF
clone_size: -; j_call: TRBJ1-2; d_call: -; cdr3_length: 15; v_call: TRBV6-6; cdr3_nt: TGTGCCAGCAGGCACCTCAGGGTCTTCCTCTATGGCTACACCTTC; cdr3_aa: CASRHLRVFLYGYTF
clone_size: -; j_call: TRBJ2-2; d_call: -; cdr3_length: 13; v_call: TRBV2; cdr3_nt: TGTGCCAGCATAGACGGGGGGCACGGGGAGCTGTTTTTT; cdr3_aa: CASIDGGHGELFF